These 23 T cell receptor beta chains originate from one sample sequenced in a study of blood T cell repertoires in COVID-19. The data were produced by immunoSEQ multiplex PCR, yet TCRdb's version contains in-frame clones alone and is incomplete. The table lists around 170,000 clones, approximately 86% of them singletons, with roughly 0.58% in the top ten. Sequenced material: peripheral blood. These TCRs come from a man aged 55 to 70 with COVID-19, enrolled during active disease.

V usage is TRBV6-5 and J usage is TRBJ1-1; D gene ambiguous. CDR3 size: 15 residues. Germline V gene data show CDR1 as MNHEY and CDR2 as SVGAGI. Trimming took 2 bases from V and 1 from J, leaving 11 bases between them. The CDR3 DNA sequence: TGTGCCAGCAGTTACGCTATGACGGGGAACACTGAAGCTTTCTTT. Its translation is CASSYAMTGNTEAFF.

This clone has more than one count but fewer than ten. V usage is TRBV10-1 and J usage is TRBJ1-6; 8 bases are a match to TRBD1. Germline CDR1 WNHNN, CDR2 SYGVQD (reference sequence). The CDR3 is made up of 14 amino acids. V was clipped by 5 bases and J by 8 bases; unmatched bases: 5. CDR3 nucleotides: TGCGCCAGCAGTAGACAGGGGTGGGATTCACCCCTCCACTTT. Protein sequence: CASSRQGWDSPLHF.

This sequence joins TRBV3-1 (or the pseudogene TRBV3-2) and TRBJ2-6; no clear D. V gave up 0 bases and J gave up 8 bases, with 11 bases separating them. The germline CDR1 and CDR2 sequences are LGHDT and YNNKEL (reference sequence). The CDR3 loop spans 15 amino acids. The chain's CDR3 is CASSQDATKTNVLTF. The CDR3 region has the DNA TGTGCCAGCAGCCAAGATGCAACAAAGACCAACGTCCTGACTTTC.

The chain couples TRBV4-3 to TRBJ2-3, with TRBD2 as a possible D gene (5 bases). V lost 4 bases, J lost 2 bases, and 7 bases lay in between. In germline, CDR1 is LGHNA, CDR2 YSLEER. The CDR3 runs to 13 residues. CDR3 region: CASSPGFTDTQYF. The CDR3 nucleotides read TGCGCCAGCAGCCCGGGGTTCACAGATACGCAGTATTTT.

The genes are TRBV6-5 and TRBJ2-7, with 9 bases identical to TRBD1. The CDR3 consists of 15 residues. The J segment lost 4 bases and the V segment lost 7 bases, leaving 11 bases of the junction unmatched. Per the germline V gene, CDR1 is MNHEY and CDR2 is SVGAGI. CDR3: CASNPPGTGRYEQYF. CDR3 nucleotide sequence: TGTGCCAGCAATCCACCCGGGACAGGGAGATACGAGCAGTACTTC.

The chain employs TRBV18 and TRBJ2-4; no clear D. From germline, CDR1 is KGHSH and CDR2 LQKENI. The CDR3 length is 16 residues. The V end lost 0 bases, the J end lost 0 bases, and 9 bases lay between the germline ends. CDR3 region: CASSPPSGLAKNIQYF. The CDR3 nucleotides read TGTGCCAGCTCACCACCGTCTGGCCTAGCCAAAAACATTCAGTACTTC. Full variable domain (rest looked up from reference TRBV18 and TRBJ2-4): NAGVMQNPRHLVRRRGQEARLRCSPMKGHSHVYWYRQLPEEGLKFMVYLQKENIIDESGMPKERFSAEFPKEGPSILRIQQVVRGDSAAYFCASSPPSGLAKNIQYFGAGTRLSVL.

This sequence joins TRBV7-2 and TRBJ2-1, with 8 bases aligning to TRBD2. Germline V gene sequence: CDR1 SGHTA, CDR2 FQGNSA. J lost 5 bases, V lost 1 base, and 1 base had no gene match. There are 14 residues in the CDR3. The CDR3, as DNA: TGTGCCAGCAGCTTAGGGACTAGCAACAATGAGCAGTTCTTC. It encodes CASSLGTSNNEQFF.

The chain is built from TRBV11-2 and TRBJ1-6, with D possibly matching TRBD1 (5 bases). With 0 bases removed from V and 4 bases from J, the gap between germline ends came to 19 bases. Germline CDR1 SGHAT, CDR2 FQNNGV. The CDR3 spans 19 residues. In DNA, the CDR3 is TGTGCCAGCAGCTTAGATCGAAGGGGCAGCAACATTTATAATTCACCCCTCCACTTT. As protein: CASSLDRRGSNIYNSPLHF.

This clone has just one count. CDR3 sequence reads: CASTPGVGTDTQYF. The DNA for the CDR3 is TGTGCCAGCACCCCGGGGGTAGGAACAGATACGCAGTATTTT. J is TRBJ2-3 and V is TRBV13; D may be TRBD2 (6 bases). The CDR3 sequence is 14 residues long. Between the trimmed V and J ends, which lost 7 bases and 3 bases, there was a span of 14 bases. Per germline, CDR1 PRHDT and CDR2 FYEKMQ (reference sequence).

The rearrangement links TRBV12-3 or TRBV12-4 to TRBJ1-1, with no clear D. The V end was cut by 2 bases, the J end by 7 bases, with 8 bases between. CDR3 size: 12 residues. The CDR3 here is CASSLWQNEAFF. CDR3 in DNA: TGTGCCAGCAGTTTATGGCAGAATGAAGCTTTCTTT.

There are a few counts of this clone. For the CDR3, the DNA is TGTGCCAGCAGTGGAGGGACAGGGGGGACTGAAGCTTTCTTT. This translates into CASSGGTGGTEAFF. The genes are TRBV2 and TRBJ1-1, with 11 bases that match TRBD1. The length of the CDR3 is 14 residues. V trimming: 4 bases; J trimming: 5 bases; junction bases outside the gene matches: 3. The V gene's germline CDR1 is SNHLY and CDR2 FYNNEI.

The genes are TRBV7-9 and TRBJ2-7; D gene uncertain. CDR3 size: 11 residues. Germline V gene data show CDR1 as SEHNR and CDR2 as FQNEAQ (reference sequence). Trimming pared 3 bases from V and 5 bases from J, leaving 5 bases between. In DNA form, the CDR3 reads TGTGCCAGCAGCTTCAGGAACGAGCAGTACTTC. Translating gives CASSFRNEQYF.

The chain links TRBV6-5 to TRBJ2-1; maybe TRBD1 (6 bases). V lost 6 bases, J lost 4 bases, and 16 bases lay in between. The germline CDR1 and CDR2 sequences are MNHEY and SVGAGI. The CDR3 sequence is 15 residues long. In DNA form, the CDR3 reads TGTGCCAGCAGACTATACAGGGACCTATACAATGAGCAGTTCTTC. Amino acids: CASRLYRDLYNEQFF.

The chain couples TRBV18 to TRBJ1-4; 7 bases fit TRBD1. Looked up from germline, CDR1 is KGHSH and CDR2 is LQKENI. Unmatched junction bases numbered 11, after V lost 2 bases and J lost 8 bases. The CDR3 is made up of 16 amino acids. For the CDR3, the DNA is TGTGCCAGCTCACCAATGGTGTCAGGGGGTGCGGAAAAACTGTTTTTT. It specifies CASSPMVSGGAEKLFF.

The V gene is TRBV10-3, the J gene TRBJ2-3; the match to TRBD1 covers 8 bases. This CDR3 is built from 15 residues. J gave up 5 bases and V 2 bases, and 6 bases lay outside the gene matches. The germline CDR1 and CDR2 sequences are ENHRY and SYGVKD. The CDR3 nucleotides are TGTGCCATCAGTGAGACCTTACAGGGGGGAGATACGCAGTATTTT. Translating it yields CAISETLQGGDTQYF.

V gene TRBV7-3 combines with J gene TRBJ2-2, with TRBD2 matching over 8 bases. Looked up from germline, CDR1 is SGHTA and CDR2 is FQGTGA. J gave up 2 bases and V 5 bases, and 13 bases lay outside the gene matches. The CDR3 totals 18 residues. CDR3 DNA: TGTGCCAGCAGCCCGCGGGAGGACGGGACACCTAACACCGGGGAGCTGTTTTTT. Protein: CASSPREDGTPNTGELFF.

This clone was seen once. The rearrangement joins TRBV12-5 to TRBJ2-5; TRBD2 matches 8 bases. The CDR3 has 14 amino acids. CDR1 is LGHNT, CDR2 FRNRAP, per germline. The V and J ends lost 2 bases and 4 bases, in that order; junction bases with no gene match: 3. The CDR3 protein is CASGLRLAGETQYF. The CDR3 DNA follows: TGTGCTAGTGGTTTGAGGCTAGCGGGAGAGACCCAGTACTTC.

This clone came up a few times. The rearrangement joins TRBV30 to TRBJ1-6; no clear D gene. The V gene's germline CDR1 is GTSNPN and CDR2 SVGIG (reference sequence). V was clipped by 0 bases and J by 10 bases, with 10 bases between them. There are 13 residues in the CDR3. The CDR3 reads CAWSVDSTSPLHF. CDR3 in DNA: TGTGCCTGGAGTGTAGACTCTACCTCACCCCTCCACTTT.

The CDR3 DNA follows: TGTGCCAGCACCCGAGGGGGCAGAGACTACGAGCAGTACTTC. It codes for CASTRGGRDYEQYF. The chain combines TRBV5-4 with TRBJ2-7, with 7 bases fitting TRBD1. The germline gives CDR1 SGHNT, CDR2 YYREEE (reference sequence). The CDR3 consists of 14 residues. The junction had 9 bases not matched to a gene; V was cut back by 6 bases and J by 3 bases.

The chain joins TRBV6-6 to TRBJ1-3; the match to TRBD1 covers 7 bases. This CDR3 has 16 residues. Germline CDR1 is MNHNY and CDR2 is SVGAGI (reference sequence). J gave up 0 bases and V 7 bases, and 9 bases lay outside the gene matches. For the CDR3, the DNA is TGTGCCAGCAACAGACAGGGTTCTTCCTCTGGAAACACCATATATTTT. Amino acid sequence: CASNRQGSSSGNTIYF.

V is TRBV6-5 and J is TRBJ2-4; no reliable D call. V was clipped by 0 bases and J by 1 base, with 4 bases between them. Germline-derived CDR1 and CDR2 are MNHEY and SVGAGI. This CDR3 is 14 amino acids long. Written as DNA, the CDR3 is TGTGCCAGCAGTTACTCGAGCGCCAAAAACATTCAGTACTTC. Translated, it gives CASSYSSAKNIQYF.

This chain connects TRBV29-1 to TRBJ1-1; D is possibly TRBD1 (5 bases). CDR3 length: 14 amino acids. V shed 4 bases and J shed 0 bases, with 12 bases lying between them. CDR1 is SQVTM and CDR2 is ANQGSEA in the germline V gene. The CDR3 spells CSVVGLGVNTEAFF. CDR3 DNA: TGCAGCGTTGTGGGGTTAGGGGTGAACACTGAAGCTTTCTTT.

The genes are TRBV11-2 and TRBJ1-1; D remains ambiguous. From germline, CDR1 is SGHAT and CDR2 FQNNGV. V was clipped by 1 base and J by 1 base, with 7 bases between them. The CDR3 sequence is 14 residues long. The CDR3 region has the DNA TGTGCCAGCAGCTTAGTGTCCCAGAACACTGAAGCTTTCTTT. Translated, it gives CASSLVSQNTEAFF. The variable domain in full, completed from reference TRBV11-2 and TRBJ1-1, reads EAGVAQSPRYKIIEKRQSVAFWCNPISGHATLYWYQQILGQGPKLLIQFQNNGVVDDSQLPKDRFSAERLKGVDSTLKIQPAKLEDSAVYLCASSLVSQNTEAFFGQGTRLTVV.